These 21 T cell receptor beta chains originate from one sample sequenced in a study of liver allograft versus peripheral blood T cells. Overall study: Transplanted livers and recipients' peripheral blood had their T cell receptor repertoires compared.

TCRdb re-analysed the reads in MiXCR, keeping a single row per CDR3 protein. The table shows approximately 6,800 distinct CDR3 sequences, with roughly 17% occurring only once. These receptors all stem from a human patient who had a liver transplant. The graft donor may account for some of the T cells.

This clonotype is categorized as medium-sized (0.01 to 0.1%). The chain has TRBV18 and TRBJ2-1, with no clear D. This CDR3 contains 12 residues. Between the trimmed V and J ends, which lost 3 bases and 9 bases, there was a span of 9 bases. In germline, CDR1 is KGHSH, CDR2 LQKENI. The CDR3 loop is CASSPGLGEQFF. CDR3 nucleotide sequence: TGTGCCAGCTCACCCGGGTTAGGTGAGCAGTTCTTC.

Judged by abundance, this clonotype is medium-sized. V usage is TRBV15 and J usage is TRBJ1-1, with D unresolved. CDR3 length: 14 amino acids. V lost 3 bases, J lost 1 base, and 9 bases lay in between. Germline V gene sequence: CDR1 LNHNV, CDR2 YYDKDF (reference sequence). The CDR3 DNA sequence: TGTGCCACCAGCAGGGCAGCGACGAACACTGAAGCTTTCTTT. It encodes CATSRAATNTEAFF.

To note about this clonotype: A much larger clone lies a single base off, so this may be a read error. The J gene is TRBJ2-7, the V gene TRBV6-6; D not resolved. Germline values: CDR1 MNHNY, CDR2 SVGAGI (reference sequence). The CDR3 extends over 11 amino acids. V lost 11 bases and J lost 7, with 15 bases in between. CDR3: CAPEPVWEQYF. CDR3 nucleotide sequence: TGTGCCCCAGAGCCAGTCTGGGAGCAGTACTTC.

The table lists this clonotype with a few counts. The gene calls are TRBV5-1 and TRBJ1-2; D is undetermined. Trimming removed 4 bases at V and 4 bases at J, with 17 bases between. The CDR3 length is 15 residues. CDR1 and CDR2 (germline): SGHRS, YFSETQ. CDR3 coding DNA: TGCGCCAGCAGCGAAACACCGGGGTTTAGCTATGGCTACACCTTC. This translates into CASSETPGFSYGYTF.

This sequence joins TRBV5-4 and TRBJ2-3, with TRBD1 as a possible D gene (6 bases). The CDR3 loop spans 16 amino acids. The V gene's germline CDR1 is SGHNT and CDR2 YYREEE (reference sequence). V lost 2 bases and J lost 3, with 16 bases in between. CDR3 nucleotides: TGTGCCAGCAGCTTCCCGACAGGAGAGCGGACAGATACGCAGTATTTT. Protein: CASSFPTGERTDTQYF.

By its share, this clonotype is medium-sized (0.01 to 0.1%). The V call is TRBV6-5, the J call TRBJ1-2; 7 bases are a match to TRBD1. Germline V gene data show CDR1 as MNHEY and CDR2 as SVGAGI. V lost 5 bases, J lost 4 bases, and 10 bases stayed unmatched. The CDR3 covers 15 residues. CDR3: CASSPRGRWAYGYTF. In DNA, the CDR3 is TGTGCCAGCAGTCCGAGGGGGCGCTGGGCCTATGGCTACACCTTC.

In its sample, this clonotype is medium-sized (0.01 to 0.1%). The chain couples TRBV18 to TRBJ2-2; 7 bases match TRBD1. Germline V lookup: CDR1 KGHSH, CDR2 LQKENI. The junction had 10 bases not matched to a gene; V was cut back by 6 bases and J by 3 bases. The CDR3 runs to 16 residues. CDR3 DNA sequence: TGTGCCAGCTCTCTCCTAAGTGACAGGGACACCGGGGAGCTGTTTTTT. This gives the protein CASSLLSDRDTGELFF.

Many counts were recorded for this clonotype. The CDR3 nucleotides read TGTGCCAGCAGTACCCCGACAGGGACTGAAGCTTTCTTT. This gives the protein CASSTPTGTEAFF. This chain connects TRBV6-5 to TRBJ1-1; 7 bases are shared with TRBD1. This CDR3 contains 13 residues. V trimming: 5 bases; J trimming: 5 bases; junction bases outside the gene matches: 5. CDR1 is MNHEY and CDR2 is SVGAGI in the germline V gene.

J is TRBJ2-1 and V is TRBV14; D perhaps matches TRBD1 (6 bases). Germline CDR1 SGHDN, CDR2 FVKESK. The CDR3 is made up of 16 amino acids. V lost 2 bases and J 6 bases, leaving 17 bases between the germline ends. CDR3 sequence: CASSQLRGRGFNEQFF. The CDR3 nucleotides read TGTGCCAGCAGCCAACTACGGGGCAGGGGATTCAATGAGCAGTTCTTC.

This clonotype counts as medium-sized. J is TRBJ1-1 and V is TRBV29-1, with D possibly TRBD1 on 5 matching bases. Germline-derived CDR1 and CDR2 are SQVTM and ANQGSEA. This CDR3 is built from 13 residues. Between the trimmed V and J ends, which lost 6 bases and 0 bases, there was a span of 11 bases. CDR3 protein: CSVTDTLNTEAFF. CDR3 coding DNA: TGCAGCGTAACGGACACCTTGAACACTGAAGCTTTCTTT.

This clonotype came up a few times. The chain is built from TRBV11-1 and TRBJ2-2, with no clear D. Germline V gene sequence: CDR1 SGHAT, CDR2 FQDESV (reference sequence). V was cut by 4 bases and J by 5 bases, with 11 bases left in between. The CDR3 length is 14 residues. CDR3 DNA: TGTGCCAGCAGCTCTCGGACCCGGACCGGGGAGCTGTTTTTT. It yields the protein CASSSRTRTGELFF. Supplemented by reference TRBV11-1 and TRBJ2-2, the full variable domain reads EAEVAQSPRYKITEKSQAVAFWCDPISGHATLYWYRQILGQGPELLVQFQDESVVDDSQLPKDRFSAERLKGVDSTLKIQPAELGDSAMYLCASSSRTRTGELFFGEGSRLTVL.

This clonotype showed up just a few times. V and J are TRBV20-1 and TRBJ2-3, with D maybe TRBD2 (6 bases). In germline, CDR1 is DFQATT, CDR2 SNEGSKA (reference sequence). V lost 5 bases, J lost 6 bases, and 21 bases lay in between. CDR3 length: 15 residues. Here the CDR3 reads CSAGGGAAQEDTQYF. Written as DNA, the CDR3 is TGCAGTGCTGGCGGAGGGGCGGCCCAAGAGGATACGCAGTATTTT.

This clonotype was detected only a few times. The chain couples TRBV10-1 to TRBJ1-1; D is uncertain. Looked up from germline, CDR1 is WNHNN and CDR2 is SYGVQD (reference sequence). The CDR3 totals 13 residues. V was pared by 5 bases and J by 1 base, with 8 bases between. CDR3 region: CASSNTANTEAFF. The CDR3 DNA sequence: TGCGCCAGCAGTAATACAGCGAACACTGAAGCTTTCTTT.

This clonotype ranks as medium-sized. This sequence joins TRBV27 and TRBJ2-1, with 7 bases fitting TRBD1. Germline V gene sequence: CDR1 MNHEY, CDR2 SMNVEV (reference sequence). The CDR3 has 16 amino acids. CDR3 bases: TGTCCCCGAGGAGAAGAACCACGGGACAGCTACAATGAGCAGTTCTTC. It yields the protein CPRGEEPRDSYNEQFF.

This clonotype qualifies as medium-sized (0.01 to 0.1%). CDR3: CATSSQEAFSRRNSPLHF. In DNA form, the CDR3 reads TGTGCCACCAGCAGTCAGGAGGCCTTTTCCCGACGGAATTCACCCCTCCACTTT. The chain is built from TRBV15 and TRBJ1-6; unclear D gene. Per the germline V gene, CDR1 is LNHNV and CDR2 is YYDKDF (reference sequence). Trimming stripped 3 bases from V and 7 bases from J, with 22 bases between. The CDR3 loop spans 18 amino acids.

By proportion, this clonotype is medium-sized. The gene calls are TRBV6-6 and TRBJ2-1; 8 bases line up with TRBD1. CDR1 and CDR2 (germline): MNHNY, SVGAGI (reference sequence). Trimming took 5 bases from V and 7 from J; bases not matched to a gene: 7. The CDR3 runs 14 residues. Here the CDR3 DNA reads TGTGCCAGCAGTGTGGCAGGGGGCATGAATGAGCAGTTCTTC. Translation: CASSVAGGMNEQFF.

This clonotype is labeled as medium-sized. The CDR3 DNA follows: TGTGCCAGCAGCTTGGTTCTGACTAGCGGGTCCTACGAGCAGTACTTC. Protein sequence: CASSLVLTSGSYEQYF. The V and J genes are TRBV5-6 and TRBJ2-7; 10 bases are shared with TRBD2. V lost 0 bases, J lost 1 base, and 4 bases stayed unmatched. The CDR3 totals 16 residues. Germline CDR1 is SGHDT and CDR2 is YYEEEE.

The CDR3 DNA sequence: TGTGCCAGCAGCTTTACGGAAGGGCCGTACGAGCAGTACTTC. This codes for CASSFTEGPYEQYF. The chain recombines TRBV5-5 with TRBJ2-7; D not certain. Germline assignment: CDR1 SGHKS and CDR2 YYEKEE (reference sequence). This CDR3 is 14 amino acids long. V gave up 2 bases and J gave up 4 bases, with 13 bases separating them. The full variable domain, with the rest looked up from reference TRBV5-5 and TRBJ2-7, is DAGVTQSPTHLIKTRGQQVTLRCSPISGHKSVSWYQQVLGQGPQFIFQYYEKEERGRGNFPDRFSARQFPNYSSELNVNALLLGDSALYLCASSFTEGPYEQYFGPGTRLTVT.

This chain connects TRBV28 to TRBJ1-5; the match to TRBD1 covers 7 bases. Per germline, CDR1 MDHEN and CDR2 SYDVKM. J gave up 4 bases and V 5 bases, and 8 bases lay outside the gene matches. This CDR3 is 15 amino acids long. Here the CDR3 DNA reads TGTGCCAGCAGTCCCTCCGGGACAGATAATCAGCCCCAGCATTTT. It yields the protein CASSPSGTDNQPQHF. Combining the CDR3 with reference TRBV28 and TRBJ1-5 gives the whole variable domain DVKVTQSSRYLVKRTGEKVFLECVQDMDHENMFWYRQDPGLGLRLIYFSYDVKMKEKGDIPEGYSVSREKKERFSLILESASTNQTSMYLCASSPSGTDNQPQHFGDGTRLSIL.

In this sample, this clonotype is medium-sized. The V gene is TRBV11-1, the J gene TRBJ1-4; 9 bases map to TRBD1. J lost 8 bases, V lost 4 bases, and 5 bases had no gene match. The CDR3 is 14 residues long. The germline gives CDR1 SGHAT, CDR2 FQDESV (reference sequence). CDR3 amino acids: CASSSQGAKEKLFF. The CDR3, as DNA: TGTGCCAGCAGCTCACAGGGGGCGAAGGAAAAACTGTTTTTT.

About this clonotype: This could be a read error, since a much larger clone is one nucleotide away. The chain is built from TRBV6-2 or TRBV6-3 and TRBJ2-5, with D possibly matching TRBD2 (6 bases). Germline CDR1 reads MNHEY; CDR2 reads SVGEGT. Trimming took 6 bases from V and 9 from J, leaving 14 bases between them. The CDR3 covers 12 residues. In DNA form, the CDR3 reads TGTGCCAGCAGCGGAGTTGGCGGGGCCCAGTACTTC. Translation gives CASSGVGGAQYF.